This TCR beta chain was captured by sequencing in a study of CD8+CD57+ T cells in acquired aplastic anemia. Study at large: Recorded DNA amounts for sorted CD4+ and CD8+ cells had an average of 3.2 ug.

Study-level findings and limits: Significance was not reached for CD8+ Simpson's diversity between patients and controls.

Germline V gene sequence: CDR1 GTSNPN, CDR2 SVGIG (reference sequence). The CDR3 extends over 13 amino acids. The V gene lost 5 bases and the J gene lost 5 bases, with 15 bases spanning the gap. Regarding this clonotype: Its antigen is undetermined.

TCR beta VDJ and CDR3 were profiled, and genomic DNA was the template. Each CDR3 protein gets one entry after TCRdb re-called the reads with MiXCR. This sample has around 290,000 distinct CDR3 sequences, with under 60% found just once. Whoever was chosen for sequencing had shown CD8+CD57+ cell expansion by flow cytometry. Patient blood was sampled before any therapy had been received. The receptor comes from a human donor with aplastic anemia. The sequencing sample was made of sorted CD4+, CD8+, or CD8+CD57+ T cells (not recorded which) from PBMCs. This rearrangement joins TRBV30 to TRBJ1-1, with D uncertain. CDR3 nucleotides: TGTGCCTGGCAGCCCCGTGGGAGAACTGAAGCTTTCTTT. The encoded protein is CAWQPRGRTEAFF. The full variable domain, in which reference TRBV30 and TRBJ1-1 provide the parts outside the CDR3, is SQTIHQWPATLVQPVGSPLSLECTVEGTSNPNLYWYRQAAGRGLQLLFYSVGIGQISSEVPQNLSASRPQDRQFILSSKKLLLSDSGFYLCAWQPRGRTEAFFGQGTRLTVV.